The present T cell receptor beta chain was sequenced within a study of blood T cell repertoires in COVID-19. Study in general: Whether acute or convalescent, the COVID-19 samples came from the United States, Italy and Spain. PBMCs, B-cell-depleted T cells, or T cells were the source of the cDNA or gDNA that made up the material.

In the authors' workflow: Reference gene primer amplification gave nucleated cell count estimates. Generated by immunoSEQ multiplex PCR, the TCRdb table keeps only in-frame clones and is missing some. V, J and clone size are taken as reported in that table, and D and trimming were inferred from the DNA itself. The sample records around 75,000 clones, more than 70% being singletons. The V gene's germline CDR1 is GTSNPN and CDR2 SVGIG (reference sequence). Trimming left V 2 bases short and J 8 bases short, with 12 bases between. The CDR3 sequence is 13 residues long. The chain recombines TRBV30 with TRBJ1-4; D gene ambiguous. The clonotype originates from a human donor in a cohort sampled during active COVID-19. Source material: peripheral blood. The CDR3 sequence is CAWSLETREKLFF. CDR3 nucleotide sequence: TGTGCCTGGAGTCTAGAGACTCGGGAAAAACTGTTTTTT.